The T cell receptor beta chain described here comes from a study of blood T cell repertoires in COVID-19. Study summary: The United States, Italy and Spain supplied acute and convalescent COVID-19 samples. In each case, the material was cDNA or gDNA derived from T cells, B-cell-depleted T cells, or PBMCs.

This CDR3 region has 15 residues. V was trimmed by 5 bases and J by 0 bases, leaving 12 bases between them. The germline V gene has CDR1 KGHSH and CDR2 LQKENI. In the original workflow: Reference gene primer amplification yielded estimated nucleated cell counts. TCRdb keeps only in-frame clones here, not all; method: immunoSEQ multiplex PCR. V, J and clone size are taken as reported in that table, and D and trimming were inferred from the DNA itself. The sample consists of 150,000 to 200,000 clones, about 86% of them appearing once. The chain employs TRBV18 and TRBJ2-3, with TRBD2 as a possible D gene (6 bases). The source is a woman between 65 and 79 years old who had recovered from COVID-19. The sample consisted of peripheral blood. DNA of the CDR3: TGTGCCAGCTCAGGCGGGGACTCTAGCACAGATACGCAGTATTTT. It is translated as CASSGGDSSTDTQYF.